These 22 T cell receptor beta chains came from one sample sequenced in a study of blood T cell repertoires in COVID-19 (dated by TCRdb to 2020 to 2022). Libraries were built with the immunoSEQ multiplex PCR assay. Imported from immuneACCESS, the table was reduced by TCRdb to in-frame sequences with V and J called. These copies leave out some clones; in studies compared against another copy, an unresolved V gene accounts for under half, and the cause of the remainder is not known. The sample profile shows some 170,000 clones; over 65% of them were found once. The ten largest account for approximately 8% of the sample. Sequencing was carried out using peripheral blood. The receptors here all came from a man aged 60 to 75 with acute or convalescent COVID-19.

This clone was seen only a few times. The chain recombines TRBV19 with TRBJ2-1; 10 bases agree with TRBD1. The CDR3 is 13 amino acids. Per germline, CDR1 LNHDA and CDR2 SQIVND (reference sequence). Unmatched junction bases numbered 1, after V lost 5 bases and J lost 6 bases. CDR3 amino acids: CASSGTGVNEQFF. Here the CDR3 DNA reads TGTGCCAGTAGTGGGACAGGGGTCAATGAGCAGTTCTTC.

This chain connects TRBV11-3 to TRBJ2-1; 7 nucleotides align to TRBD2. Unmatched junction bases numbered 6, after V lost 0 bases and J lost 7 bases. Germline V gives CDR1 SGHNT, CDR2 YENEEA. The CDR3 has 15 residues. CDR3 amino acids: CASSLEGGTKNEQFF. The CDR3, as DNA: TGTGCCAGCAGCTTAGAGGGTGGGACTAAGAATGAGCAGTTCTTC.

The V and J genes are TRBV27 and TRBJ2-1, with 14 nucleotides matching TRBD2. The germline CDR1 and CDR2 sequences are MNHEY and SMNVEV (reference sequence). V shed 6 bases, J shed 0 bases, and the junction held 10 bases outside the gene matches. This CDR3 comprises 19 residues. The CDR3 nucleotides read TGTGCCAGCAGCACCGGGACTAGCGGGGGCCTTTTCTCCTACAATGAGCAGTTCTTC. This translates into CASSTGTSGGLFSYNEQFF.

The rearrangement links TRBV11-2 to TRBJ2-7; 10 bases are shared with TRBD1. The CDR3 consists of 14 residues. Trimming took 3 bases from V and 5 from J; bases not matched to a gene: 4. Germline values: CDR1 SGHAT, CDR2 FQNNGV. Here the CDR3 DNA reads TGTGCCAGCAGCTTGGGGACAGGGGTCGACGAGCAGTACTTC. It encodes CASSLGTGVDEQYF.

This clone was recorded once. J is TRBJ1-6 and V is TRBV7-2, with TRBD1 identical over 8 bases. The CDR3 runs to 14 residues. In germline, CDR1 is SGHTA, CDR2 FQGNSA. The V segment lost 11 bases and the J segment 7 bases; nucleotides outside the gene matches: 10. The CDR3 DNA reads TGTGCCGGGGGAGTACAGGGGGGGAATTCACCCCTCCACTTT. Translating gives CAGGVQGGNSPLHF.

This sequence joins TRBV6-2 or TRBV6-3 and TRBJ1-2; 7 positions match TRBD1. Losses at the gene ends were 5 bases for V and 2 bases for J; bases not matched to a gene: 20. Per the germline V gene, CDR1 is MNHEY and CDR2 is SVGEGT. CDR3 length equals 19 residues. The CDR3 nucleotides are TGTGCCAGCAGTGCACTTGGGGCTGACAGGGTCCGCCAGAACTATGGCTACACCTTC. Protein product: CASSALGADRVRQNYGYTF.

The chain uses TRBV20-1 and TRBJ1-4; no reliable D call. The V end was cut by 1 base, the J end by 7 bases, with 4 bases between. CDR3 size: 11 residues. Germline assignment: CDR1 DFQATT and CDR2 SNEGSKA (reference sequence). The CDR3 coding sequence is TGCAGTGCTAGAGCGGGTGAAAAACTGTTTTTT. Translated: CSARAGEKLFF.

The J gene is TRBJ2-1, the V gene TRBV11-2, with TRBD1 matching over 10 bases. There are 17 residues in the CDR3. CDR1 is SGHAT, CDR2 FQNNGV, per germline. J was trimmed by 0 bases and V by 5 bases; bases with no gene match: 7. Here the CDR3 reads CASSAGTGATSYNEQFF. The CDR3 DNA reads as TGTGCCAGCAGCGCAGGGACAGGGGCGACCTCCTACAATGAGCAGTTCTTC.

V gene TRBV6-2 or TRBV6-3 combines with J gene TRBJ2-1; 7 positions match TRBD1. The V and J ends lost 4 bases and 4 bases, in that order; junction bases with no gene match: 7. The CDR3 totals 15 residues. Per germline, CDR1 MNHEY and CDR2 SVGEGT. DNA of the CDR3: TGTGCCAGCAGTTCGACCTCGACAGGGTACAATGAGCAGTTCTTC. Translation: CASSSTSTGYNEQFF.

The V call is TRBV27, the J call TRBJ2-3; D gene uncertain. The V and J ends lost 0 bases and 5 bases respectively, with 9 bases between them. The germline CDR1 and CDR2 sequences are MNHEY and SMNVEV (reference sequence). There are 14 residues in the CDR3. The CDR3, as DNA: TGTGCCAGCAGTTTATCCTCCCCTGTAGATACGCAGTATTTT. Amino acids: CASSLSSPVDTQYF.

V gene TRBV30 combines with J gene TRBJ1-1; no clear D. CDR1 and CDR2 from the germline V gene are GTSNPN and SVGIG (reference sequence). Trimming removed 2 bases from V and 5 bases from J, with 9 bases in between. The CDR3 is made up of 12 amino acids. DNA for the CDR3: TGTGCCTGGAGTTGGCGGGGAACTGAAGCTTTCTTT. Translated: CAWSWRGTEAFF.

The chain carries TRBV7-6 and TRBJ1-3; 7 nucleotides align to TRBD1. The CDR3 contains 14 residues. V dropped 5 bases and J dropped 4; count of bases not matched to a gene: 5. Germline-derived CDR1 and CDR2 are SGHVS and FNYEAQ. The DNA for the CDR3 is TGTGCCAGCAGCGAGCCGGGACAGGGAAACACCATATATTTT. It specifies CASSEPGQGNTIYF.

Only a few counts were recorded for this clone. The chain couples TRBV7-2 to TRBJ1-6, with 7 positions matching TRBD1. This CDR3 is built from 15 residues. The junction had 8 bases not matched to a gene; V was cut back by 5 bases and J by 7 bases. Germline V lookup: CDR1 SGHTA, CDR2 FQGNSA. The CDR3 DNA is TGTGCCAGCAGCCAGCTCTCAGGGGGAAATTCACCCCTCCACTTT. Its protein product is CASSQLSGGNSPLHF.

The rearrangement joins TRBV24-1 to TRBJ2-1, with D possibly TRBD2 on 6 matching bases. CDR1 KGHDR and CDR2 SFDVKD come from the germline V gene. This CDR3 has 16 residues. The V end was cut by 2 bases, the J end by 6 bases, with 16 bases between. CDR3 region: CATSDSGGRWVNEQFF. CDR3 DNA sequence: TGTGCCACCAGTGATTCGGGTGGGAGGTGGGTCAATGAGCAGTTCTTC.

This sequence joins TRBV9 and TRBJ1-2; D call uncertain. Germline values: CDR1 SGDLS, CDR2 YYNGEE. Deletions cut 0 bases from V and 0 bases from J, with 9 bases between. The CDR3 extends over 15 amino acids. Here the CDR3 reads CASSVERAANYGYTF. Here the CDR3 DNA reads TGTGCCAGCAGCGTAGAGAGGGCTGCTAACTATGGCTACACCTTC.

As DNA, the CDR3 is TGTGCCAGCAGCTTAGTGGACGGGAGCTCCTACAATGAGCAGTTCTTC. Protein product: CASSLVDGSSYNEQFF. This chain uses TRBV13 with TRBJ2-1, with D maybe TRBD2 (6 bases). This CDR3 contains 16 residues. The V end was cut by 1 base, the J end by 0 bases, with 10 bases between. CDR1 PRHDT and CDR2 FYEKMQ come from the germline V gene (reference sequence).

The chain is built from TRBV9 and TRBJ1-1; no reliable D call. Trimming took 4 bases from V and 0 from J, leaving 13 bases between them. Germline V gives CDR1 SGDLS, CDR2 YYNGEE. The CDR3 has 15 amino acids. DNA of the CDR3: TGTGCCAGCAGCCCACAAAATGACATGAACACTGAAGCTTTCTTT. Protein product: CASSPQNDMNTEAFF.

The rearrangement joins TRBV27 to TRBJ2-1; TRBD2 is a possible D gene (5 bases). Germline CDR1 and CDR2: MNHEY and SMNVEV (reference sequence). Trimming shortened V by 5 bases and J by 3 bases, and 17 bases separated the two germline ends. The CDR3 runs to 16 residues. CDR3 amino acids: CASSKPRVDGYNEQFF. The DNA for the CDR3 is TGTGCCAGCAGTAAGCCGAGGGTCGACGGCTACAATGAGCAGTTCTTC.

This chain joins TRBV11-2 and TRBJ2-5; 8 nucleotides line up with TRBD1. The CDR3 length is 16 residues. V was pared by 0 bases and J by 6 bases, with 9 bases of the junction left unmatched. From germline, CDR1 is SGHAT and CDR2 FQNNGV. As DNA, the CDR3 is TGTGCCAGCAGCTTAGAGTCGACAGGGGTCAGCAAGACCCAGTACTTC. This sequence encodes CASSLESTGVSKTQYF.

This clone occurred a few times. The rearrangement links TRBV5-1 to TRBJ1-1, with 8 nucleotides matching TRBD1. The CDR3 consists of 17 residues. CDR1 SGHRS and CDR2 YFSETQ come from the germline V gene. With 2 bases clipped from V and 3 bases from J, the junction kept 12 bases outside the gene matches. CDR3 DNA: TGCGCCAGCAGCTTACTACCCGGACAGGGCTCCTACACTGAAGCTTTCTTT. Encoded protein: CASSLLPGQGSYTEAFF.

V and J are TRBV18 and TRBJ2-7, with TRBD2 matching over 8 bases. Trimming removed 3 bases from V and 0 bases from J; junction bases left unmatched: 4. The germline gives CDR1 KGHSH, CDR2 LQKENI. CDR3 length equals 15 residues. Here the CDR3 reads CASSPARGASYEQYF. CDR3 coding DNA: TGTGCCAGCTCACCGGCGCGGGGGGCCTCCTACGAGCAGTACTTC.

This clone was counted only a few times. The chain is built from TRBV11-3 and TRBJ2-5; 9 bases map to TRBD1. This CDR3 has 14 residues. Trimming removed 5 bases from V and 3 bases from J; junction bases left unmatched: 4. Germline V CDR1 and CDR2: SGHNT, YENEEA. The DNA for the CDR3 is TGTGCCAGCAGCGCCCGGACAGGGGAAGAGACCCAGTACTTC. It encodes CASSARTGEETQYF.